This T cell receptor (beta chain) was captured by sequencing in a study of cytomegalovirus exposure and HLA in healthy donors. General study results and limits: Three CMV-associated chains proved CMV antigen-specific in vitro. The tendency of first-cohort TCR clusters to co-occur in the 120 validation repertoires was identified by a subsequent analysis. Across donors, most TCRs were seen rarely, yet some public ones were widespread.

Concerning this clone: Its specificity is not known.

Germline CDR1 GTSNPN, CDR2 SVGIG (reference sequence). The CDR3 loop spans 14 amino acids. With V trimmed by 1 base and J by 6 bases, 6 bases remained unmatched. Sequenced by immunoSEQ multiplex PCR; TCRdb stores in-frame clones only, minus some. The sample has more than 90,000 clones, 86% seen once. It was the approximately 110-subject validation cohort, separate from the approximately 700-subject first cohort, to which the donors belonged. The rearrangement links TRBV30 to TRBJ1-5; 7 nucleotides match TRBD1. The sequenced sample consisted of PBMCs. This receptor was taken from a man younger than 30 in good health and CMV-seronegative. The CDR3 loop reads CAWSGDRAGQPQHF. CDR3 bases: TGTGCCTGGAGTGGAGACAGGGCCGGTCAGCCCCAGCATTTT.